The rows below give T cell receptor beta chains drawn from one sample of a study of T cells in Graves' hyperthyroidism and ophthalmopathy. TCRdb redid the calling of the multiplex PCR reads with MiXCR, one entry per CDR3 protein. The table lists around 300,000 distinct CDR3 sequences, 12% to 15% of them singletons. Sequencing was carried out using blood. Receptor source: a woman in her thirties or forties with Graves' ophthalmopathy. The CDR3 runs from the conserved cysteine through the conserved F or W. Each record gives: D gene, clone size, V gene, J gene, CDR3 DNA, CDR3 protein. A D gene is named only where the DNA matches it firmly. Only part of the rows carry a size: once, few, many, or a class if the clone is expanded.

d_gene: -; abundance: many; v_gene: TRBV6-5; j_gene: TRBJ2-7; CDR3nt: TGTGCCAGCAGTTACAGAGTCGGCGACGGCGGTATCTACGAGCAGTACTTC; CDR3aa: CASSYRVGDGGIYEQYF
d_gene: TRBD2; abundance: many; v_gene: TRBV6-1; j_gene: TRBJ2-1; CDR3nt: TGTGCCAGCAGTTCCCCGGGACTAGCGGTTAGCAATGAGCAGTTCTTC; CDR3aa: CASSSPGLAVSNEQFF
d_gene: TRBD1; abundance: -; v_gene: TRBV19; j_gene: TRBJ2-7; CDR3nt: TGTGCCAGTCAGGGACAGGATGCCTACGAGCAGTACTTC; CDR3aa: CASQGQDAYEQYF
d_gene: TRBD1; abundance: many; v_gene: TRBV12-3/TRBV12-4; j_gene: TRBJ2-3; CDR3nt: TGTGCCAGCAGTTCCAGTGGGACAGGCGATTCCACAGATACGCAGTATTTT; CDR3aa: CASSSSGTGDSTDTQYF
d_gene: TRBD2; abundance: few; v_gene: TRBV20-1; j_gene: TRBJ2-7; CDR3nt: TGCAGTGCTCCCCGGACTAGCGGTTCCTACGAGCAGTACTTC; CDR3aa: CSAPRTSGSYEQYF
d_gene: -; abundance: -; v_gene: TRBV11-2; j_gene: TRBJ1-6; CDR3nt: TGTGCCAGCAGCTTGTATTCACCACCCCTCCACTTT; CDR3aa: CASSLYSPPLHF
d_gene: -; abundance: many; v_gene: TRBV6-1; j_gene: TRBJ1-5; CDR3nt: TGTGCCAGCAAACAAACCTCAGGGTTCCCTAATCATCAGCCCCAGCATTTT; CDR3aa: CASKQTSGFPNHQPQHF
d_gene: -; abundance: -; v_gene: TRBV7-9; j_gene: TRBJ2-7; CDR3nt: TGTGCCAGCAGCTTAACCGCCACTCAGGGATCCTACGAGCAGTACTTC; CDR3aa: CASSLTATQGSYEQYF
d_gene: TRBD1; abundance: -; v_gene: TRBV5-1; j_gene: TRBJ2-1; CDR3nt: TGCGCCAGCAGCTTGGTAGGGACAGGGAGCAATGAGCAGTTCTTC; CDR3aa: CASSLVGTGSNEQFF
d_gene: -; abundance: many; v_gene: TRBV19; j_gene: TRBJ2-1; CDR3nt: TGTGCGAGTCGCGGAAGGCAATACAATGAGCAGTTCTTC; CDR3aa: CASRGRQYNEQFF
d_gene: -; abundance: few; v_gene: TRBV4-1; j_gene: TRBJ1-1; CDR3nt: TGCGCCAGCAGCCAAGTTGAGAAGCTGAACACTGAAGCTTTCTTT; CDR3aa: CASSQVEKLNTEAFF
d_gene: TRBD2; abundance: many; v_gene: TRBV20-1; j_gene: TRBJ2-5; CDR3nt: TGCAGTGCTAGTCAGCTAGCGGGACCACACCAAGAGACCCAGTACTTC; CDR3aa: CSASQLAGPHQETQYF
d_gene: TRBD1; abundance: many; v_gene: TRBV2; j_gene: TRBJ2-7; CDR3nt: TGTGCCAGCAGTCCTCAGGGGGCGGGGGAGCAGTACTTC; CDR3aa: CASSPQGAGEQYF
d_gene: -; abundance: -; v_gene: TRBV27; j_gene: TRBJ2-7; CDR3nt: TGTGCCAGCAGTTACTCTACAGGGCCCCTCACCTACGAGCAGTACTTC; CDR3aa: CASSYSTGPLTYEQYF
d_gene: TRBD1; abundance: few; v_gene: TRBV27; j_gene: TRBJ1-5; CDR3nt: TGTGCCAGCAGTAACACCCGAACAGGGGGGGGTCGGCCCCAGCATTTT; CDR3aa: CASSNTRTGGGRPQHF
d_gene: -; abundance: many; v_gene: TRBV6-1; j_gene: TRBJ2-5; CDR3nt: TGTGCCAGCAGCCCCCAACAGGTTCCGTTCCCTGGGTGGGAGACCCAGTACTTC; CDR3aa: CASSPQQVPFPGWETQYF
d_gene: -; abundance: many; v_gene: TRBV20-1; j_gene: TRBJ1-2; CDR3nt: TGCAGTGCAAGACAGGAGGTCGGCTATGGCTACACCTTC; CDR3aa: CSARQEVGYGYTF
d_gene: -; abundance: many; v_gene: TRBV6-5; j_gene: TRBJ2-7; CDR3nt: TGTGCCAGCAGTTCGTCGAGGATCAGGTACGAGCAGTACTTC; CDR3aa: CASSSSRIRYEQYF
d_gene: TRBD2; abundance: few; v_gene: TRBV27; j_gene: TRBJ2-5; CDR3nt: TGTGCCAGCAGTGGAAACGCGGGGGTGGAGACCCAGTACTTC; CDR3aa: CASSGNAGVETQYF
d_gene: -; abundance: many; v_gene: TRBV6-6; j_gene: TRBJ1-1; CDR3nt: TGTGCCAGCAGTTACGAGCGGAACACTGAAGCTTTCTTT; CDR3aa: CASSYERNTEAFF
d_gene: TRBD2; abundance: many; v_gene: TRBV20-1; j_gene: TRBJ2-3; CDR3nt: TGCAGTGCTAGCCGACTAGCGGGGGGGAGCACAGATACGCAGTATTTT; CDR3aa: CSASRLAGGSTDTQYF
d_gene: TRBD2; abundance: -; v_gene: TRBV7-9; j_gene: TRBJ2-6; CDR3nt: TGTGCCAGCAGCTTGTATAGCGGGGATGCACTTGGGGCCAACGTCCTGACTTTC; CDR3aa: CASSLYSGDALGANVLTF
d_gene: TRBD1; abundance: many; v_gene: TRBV11-2; j_gene: TRBJ1-2; CDR3nt: TGTGCCAGCAGCGGGGACCTCGGACAGGGGGCGTATGGCTACACCTTC; CDR3aa: CASSGDLGQGAYGYTF
d_gene: -; abundance: many; v_gene: TRBV7-9; j_gene: TRBJ2-3; CDR3nt: TGTGCCAGCAGCGATTTTAGCACAGATACGCAGTATTTT; CDR3aa: CASSDFSTDTQYF
d_gene: -; abundance: few; v_gene: TRBV28; j_gene: TRBJ1-6; CDR3nt: TGTGCCAGCAGTTCTCTTAGTGGTTCCTATAATTCACCCCTCCACTTT; CDR3aa: CASSSLSGSYNSPLHF
d_gene: -; abundance: many; v_gene: TRBV28; j_gene: TRBJ2-3; CDR3nt: TGTGCCAGCTCCGGGGTAGCAGATACGCAGTATTTT; CDR3aa: CASSGVADTQYF
d_gene: -; abundance: -; v_gene: TRBV20-1; j_gene: TRBJ1-2; CDR3nt: TGCAGTGCTAGAGAGGCCCAGGGTACTGATGGCTACACCTTC; CDR3aa: CSAREAQGTDGYTF
d_gene: -; abundance: -; v_gene: TRBV18; j_gene: TRBJ2-7; CDR3nt: TGTGCCAGCTCACCACTAGACGGGACCTACGAGCAGTACTTC; CDR3aa: CASSPLDGTYEQYF
d_gene: TRBD1; abundance: many; v_gene: TRBV25-1; j_gene: TRBJ1-4; CDR3nt: TGTGCCAGCAGGACAGGGGGCAACGAAAAACTGTTTTTT; CDR3aa: CASRTGGNEKLFF
d_gene: -; abundance: many; v_gene: TRBV20-1; j_gene: TRBJ2-5; CDR3nt: TGCAGTGCCGCTCCGCGGGAGACCCAGTACTTC; CDR3aa: CSAAPRETQYF
d_gene: TRBD2; abundance: many; v_gene: TRBV7-8; j_gene: TRBJ2-5; CDR3nt: TGTGCCAGCAGCTTACGGGGACTAGCGACGACCCAGTACTTC; CDR3aa: CASSLRGLATTQYF
d_gene: -; abundance: -; v_gene: TRBV5-6; j_gene: TRBJ2-1; CDR3nt: TGTGCCAGCAACCCGACAGTCTCCTACAATGAGCAGTTCTTC; CDR3aa: CASNPTVSYNEQFF
d_gene: -; abundance: many; v_gene: TRBV7-2; j_gene: TRBJ2-5; CDR3nt: TGTGCCAGCAGCTTCGGGGGCGGTGGCAGGGGGGGCCAAGGGACCCAGTACTTC; CDR3aa: CASSFGGGGRGGQGTQYF
d_gene: TRBD1; abundance: many; v_gene: TRBV28; j_gene: TRBJ2-2; CDR3nt: TGTGCCAGCAGTTTGGACAGGGGGGCCGGGGAGCTGTTTTTT; CDR3aa: CASSLDRGAGELFF
d_gene: TRBD2; abundance: many; v_gene: TRBV11-2; j_gene: TRBJ2-5; CDR3nt: TGTGCCAGCAGCTTCCACCCGGGACTAATGCAAGAGACCCAGTACTTC; CDR3aa: CASSFHPGLMQETQYF
d_gene: -; abundance: many; v_gene: TRBV7-9; j_gene: TRBJ2-3; CDR3nt: TGTGCCAGCAGCTTACTTAGCGCAACTATCACAGATACGCAGTATTTT; CDR3aa: CASSLLSATITDTQYF
d_gene: TRBD1; abundance: many; v_gene: TRBV3-1; j_gene: TRBJ1-4; CDR3nt: TGTGCCAGCAGCCAAGGACAGGGGGGCGAAAAACTGTTTTTT; CDR3aa: CASSQGQGGEKLFF
d_gene: TRBD2; abundance: many; v_gene: TRBV20-1; j_gene: TRBJ2-5; CDR3nt: TGCAGTGCTAGAGATTCGGGGGGGACCCAGTACTTC; CDR3aa: CSARDSGGTQYF
d_gene: TRBD2; abundance: many; v_gene: TRBV13; j_gene: TRBJ2-3; CDR3nt: TGTGCCAGCAGTTTCGCGACTAGCGGGAGGGCAGATACGCAGTATTTT; CDR3aa: CASSFATSGRADTQYF
d_gene: -; abundance: -; v_gene: TRBV5-6; j_gene: TRBJ2-3; CDR3nt: TGTGCCACGAAACCTAGCACTTGGACAGATACGCAGTATTTT; CDR3aa: CATKPSTWTDTQYF